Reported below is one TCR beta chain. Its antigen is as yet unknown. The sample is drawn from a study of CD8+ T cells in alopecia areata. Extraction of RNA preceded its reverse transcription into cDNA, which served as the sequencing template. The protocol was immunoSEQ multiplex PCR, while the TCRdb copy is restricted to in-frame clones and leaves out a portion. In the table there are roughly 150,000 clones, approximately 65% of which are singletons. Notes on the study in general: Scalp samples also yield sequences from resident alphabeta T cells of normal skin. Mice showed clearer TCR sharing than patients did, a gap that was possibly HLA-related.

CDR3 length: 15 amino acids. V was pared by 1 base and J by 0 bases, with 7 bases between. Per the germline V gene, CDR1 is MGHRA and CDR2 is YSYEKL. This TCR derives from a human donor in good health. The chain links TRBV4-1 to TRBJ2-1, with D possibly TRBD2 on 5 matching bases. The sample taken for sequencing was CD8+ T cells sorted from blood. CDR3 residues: CASSQVLASYNEQFF. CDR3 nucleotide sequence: TGCGCCAGCAGCCAAGTGCTAGCCTCCTACAATGAGCAGTTCTTC.